Reported below is one TCR beta chain. What it recognizes is unknown. TCRdb itself ran the 5' RACE reads through MiXCR, one entry per CDR3 protein. The profile shows about half a million distinct CDR3 sequences, 15% to 20% of them singletons. The data stem from a study of T-cell memory formation after mild COVID-19. Study-wide findings and caveats: Clones that contracted from day 15 to 85 were balanced CD4/CD8, while later expanders leaned CD4+. For second-wave clones that peaked at day 37, SARS-CoV-2 specificity went unverified. Several responding clones turned up in pre-infection memory, indicating that cross-reactive memory may have taken part.

V was clipped by 4 bases and J by 0 bases; unmatched bases: 23. The CDR3 covers 21 residues. Germline CDR1 reads SQVTM; CDR2 reads ANQGSEA. The sample taken for sequencing was PBMCs or a T cell subset sorted from them (not recorded which). The V and J genes are TRBV29-1 and TRBJ2-1; 8 nucleotides align to TRBD2. This TCR derives from an adult woman who had mild COVID-19 (a few samples of this study predate the infection). Cell type and time point are not known. The CDR3 nucleotides read TGCAGCGTTGTTCTGTATCACACTCACACGGCTAGCGGGCCCTCCTACAATGAGCAGTTCTTC. This translates into CSVVLYHTHTASGPSYNEQFF.